This paragraph covers one T cell receptor (beta chain) sequence. This entry is derived from a study of blood T cell repertoires in COVID-19. The CDR3 consists of 16 residues. CDR1 and CDR2 from the germline V gene are SGHNT and YYREEE (reference sequence). V shed 4 bases and J shed 0 bases, with 13 bases lying between them. Profiling relied on immunoSEQ multiplex PCR, and the TCRdb table lists in-frame clones only, not all of them. The data contain 220,000 or so clones, approximately 81% of them singletons. This TCR derives from a woman of 80 years or more with acute or convalescent COVID-19. The chain links TRBV5-4 to TRBJ1-4; TRBD1 might be the D (5 bases). Sequenced input: peripheral blood. CDR3 coding DNA: TGTGCCAGCAGCCCCGGGGGGATATCAACTAATGAAAAACTGTTTTTT. This codes for CASSPGGISTNEKLFF. The full variable domain, in which reference TRBV5-4 and TRBJ1-4 provide the parts outside the CDR3, is ETGVTQSPTHLIKTRGQQVTLRCSSQSGHNTVSWYQQALGQGPQFIFQYYREEENGRGNFPPRFSGLQFPNYSSELNVNALELDDSALYLCASSPGGISTNEKLFFGSGTQLSVL.